One sample yielded the 15 T cell receptor beta chains listed below, sequenced in a study of cytomegalovirus exposure and HLA in healthy donors (TCRdb year 2017). The method behind the library was the immunoSEQ multiplex PCR assay. The table comes from immuneACCESS by way of TCRdb, which keeps in-frame sequences with V and J called. Part of the clones is missing from these tables; in studies checked, under half for an unresolved V gene and the rest for unknown reasons. This sample gives around 70,000 clones in total; around 94% of them show up just once. Under 2% of the sample is held by the ten biggest clonotypes. Sequencing was done on a sample of PBMCs. The receptors stem from a man aged 18 to 30 in good health and CMV-seropositive.

The chain recombines TRBV18 with TRBJ2-5; TRBD1 agrees at 8 bases. The CDR3 has 14 amino acids. Germline trimming cut 3 bases from V and 5 bases from J; bases unmatched to any gene: 5. Germline CDR1 and CDR2: KGHSH and LQKENI. CDR3 loop: CASSPSGGAETQYF. The CDR3 nucleotides read TGTGCCAGCTCACCTTCAGGGGGCGCGGAGACCCAGTACTTC.

The chain carries TRBV5-1 and TRBJ1-4; D uncertain. V dropped 0 bases and J dropped 0 bases, with 6 bases sitting between them. CDR1 and CDR2 (germline): SGHRS, YFSETQ. CDR3 size: 15 residues. This CDR3 is CASSLVGATNEKLFF. The CDR3, as DNA: TGCGCCAGCAGCTTGGTCGGAGCAACTAATGAAAAACTGTTTTTT.

The rearrangement uses TRBV28 and TRBJ1-2; D perhaps matches TRBD1 (6 bases). CDR1 MDHEN and CDR2 SYDVKM come from the germline V gene. Trimming took 3 bases from V and 4 from J, leaving 12 bases between them. CDR3 size: 14 residues. CDR3: CASSFSGDRYGYTF. In nucleotides, the CDR3 is TGTGCCAGCAGTTTCTCAGGGGACCGCTATGGCTACACCTTC.

Of note for this clone: Germline and junction disagree at one end, which may indicate a read error. The CDR3 DNA follows: TGTGCCAGTAGCATAGGGGCCGGCGGGAGGTACGAGCAGTACTTC. Translated, it gives CASSIGAGGRYEQYF. This chain uses TRBV19 with TRBJ2-7; TRBD2 agrees at 8 bases. This CDR3 comprises 15 residues. Germline CDR1 reads LNHDA; CDR2 reads SQIVND (reference sequence).

This clone was observed a handful of times. CDR3 nucleotide sequence: TGTGCCAGCAGTGAAGATGACGGGTCCGGCGCGGGCGAGCAGTACTTC. This sequence encodes CASSEDDGSGAGEQYF. The J gene is TRBJ2-7, the V gene TRBV6-1, with D maybe TRBD2 (5 bases). The CDR3 sequence is 16 residues long. V dropped 1 base and J dropped 6 bases, with 19 bases sitting between them. In germline, CDR1 is MNHNS, CDR2 SASEGT.

This chain joins TRBV2 and TRBJ1-1, with a weak D call TRBD1 (6 bases). V was pared by 7 bases and J by 2 bases, with 17 bases between. The germline CDR1 and CDR2 sequences are SNHLY and FYNNEI. The CDR3 contains 15 residues. CDR3 sequence reads: CASTRQGKDNTEAFF. The CDR3 DNA reads as TGTGCCAGCACCAGGCAGGGGAAAGACAACACTGAAGCTTTCTTT. The variable domain in full, with the rest retrieved from reference TRBV2 and TRBJ1-1, is EPEVTQTPSHQVTQMGQEVILRCVPISNHLYFYWYRQILGQKVEFLVSFYNNEISEKSEIFDDQFSVERPDGSNFTLKIRSTKLEDSAMYFCASTRQGKDNTEAFFGQGTRLTVV.

Only one count was recorded for this clone. This chain connects TRBV19 to TRBJ2-6; D is perhaps TRBD1 (5 bases). Germline assignment: CDR1 LNHDA and CDR2 SQIVND (reference sequence). V lost 3 bases to trimming and J lost 4 bases, with 13 bases between them. This CDR3 has 16 residues. The CDR3 DNA reads as TGTGCCAGTAGTATGACAAGGGGCTCCGGGGCCAACGTCCTGACTTTC. Translated, it gives CASSMTRGSGANVLTF.

The CDR3 reads CASSPRPDEQFF. The CDR3 DNA reads as TGCGCCAGCAGCCCGCGCCCGGATGAGCAGTTCTTC. The V gene is TRBV4-1, the J gene TRBJ2-1; D remains unclear. The V end was cut by 4 bases, the J end by 8 bases, with 9 bases between. The CDR3 runs 12 residues. Per germline, CDR1 MGHRA and CDR2 YSYEKL.

This clone was seen only once. The V and J genes are TRBV11-2 and TRBJ2-3; 10 bases map to TRBD1. With V trimmed by 1 base and J by 5 bases, 9 bases remained unmatched. The CDR3 runs to 17 residues. Germline V CDR1 and CDR2: SGHAT, FQNNGV. The CDR3 sequence: CASSLVNPGQGKDTQYF. The CDR3 DNA is TGTGCCAGCAGCTTAGTGAATCCGGGACAGGGGAAAGATACGCAGTATTTT.

The J gene is TRBJ2-7, the V gene TRBV6-5, with D possibly TRBD2 on 6 matching bases. The CDR3 has 13 residues. V lost 1 base and J lost 7, with 11 bases in between. The germline V gene has CDR1 MNHEY and CDR2 SVGAGI. CDR3 sequence (DNA): TGTGCCAGCAGTTACTTCCCCGCGGGGGAGCAGTACTTC. Protein product: CASSYFPAGEQYF.

This chain joins TRBV9 and TRBJ1-1; D gene ambiguous. Germline V CDR1 and CDR2: SGDLS, YYNGEE. The CDR3 runs 13 residues. V was pared by 7 bases and J by 2 bases, with 12 bases between. The CDR3 nucleotides read TGTGCCAGCTCAAGCGGGAGTAACACTGAAGCTTTCTTT. It is translated as CASSSGSNTEAFF.

The chain links TRBV2 to TRBJ2-1; D call uncertain. V shed 8 bases and J shed 4 bases, with 6 bases lying between them. This CDR3 has 11 amino acids. Germline CDR1 reads SNHLY; CDR2 reads FYNNEI. CDR3 coding DNA: TGTGCCAGCGAACTTTACAATGAGCAGTTCTTC. As protein: CASELYNEQFF.

This clone was observed a single time. The junction does not match germline at one end; this may be a read error. The chain links TRBV28 to TRBJ1-5, with 8 bases fitting TRBD1. In germline, CDR1 is MDHEN, CDR2 SYDVKM. This CDR3 is 14 amino acids long. The CDR3 sequence: CASRPGQGNQPQHF. As DNA, the CDR3 is TGTGCCAGCAGGCCCGGACAGGGCAACCAGCCCCAGCATTTT.

This chain connects TRBV7-2 to TRBJ2-7; the D gene is possibly TRBD1 (5 bases). V shed 3 bases and J shed 2 bases, with 14 bases lying between them. The CDR3 length is 15 residues. Germline V gene lookup returns CDR1 SGHTA and CDR2 FQGNSA. CDR3 bases: TGTGCCAGCAGCTTTGACGAATTGGGGCCCTACGAGCAGTACTTC. It is translated as CASSFDELGPYEQYF.

V is TRBV15 and J is TRBJ2-5, with 7 bases aligning to TRBD2. The V segment lost 0 bases and the J segment 2 bases; nucleotides outside the gene matches: 9. CDR3 length: 17 residues. Germline V CDR1 and CDR2: LNHNV, YYDKDF (reference sequence). DNA of the CDR3: TGTGCCACCAGCAGAGATGGGGACTACCCGAGTCAAGAGACCCAGTACTTC. This sequence encodes CATSRDGDYPSQETQYF. Looking up the rest from reference TRBV15 and TRBJ2-5 gives the full variable domain: DAMVIQNPRYQVTQFGKPVTLSCSQTLNHNVMYWYQQKSSQAPKLLFHYYDKDFNNEADTPDNFQSRRPNTSFCFLDIRSPGLGDTAMYLCATSRDGDYPSQETQYFGPGTRLLVL.